This T cell receptor (beta chain) stems from a study of OX40 agonist ivuxolimab in advanced cancers. For the study at large: Earlier anti-PD-1, anti-PD-L1 or anti-CTLA-4 therapy was permitted; about 44% had received some. Points from the study as a whole: Mean expanded clone counts were higher in CD8+ than CD4+ T cells. Doses of 0.1 to 3.0 mg/kg were accompanied by clonal expansion of CD4+ and CD8+ blood T cells by week 6.

Profiled with immunoSEQ multiplex PCR; TCRdb holds only in-frame clones, not every one. The repertoire consists of some 51,000 clones, with roughly 86% occurring once and the leading ten covering 9.5% to 15%. V lost 0 bases and J lost 2, with 12 bases in between. The CDR3 has 15 amino acids. Germline CDR1 SGHKS, CDR2 YYEKEE (reference sequence). Comment on this clone: The antigen is undetermined.

The chain carries TRBV5-5 and TRBJ2-7, with D perhaps TRBD1 (6 bases). Source: CD4+ or CD8+ T cells sorted from blood, taken in a trial of the OX40 agonist ivuxolimab. The sequence derives from an adult with an advanced solid tumor such as melanoma, head and neck, liver or kidney cancer. The CDR3 DNA is TGTGCCAGCAGCTTGGCCAGGGGACCCCCCTACGAGCAGTACTTC. Its protein is CASSLARGPPYEQYF.